Each of the 2 T cell receptor beta chains below was sequenced from the same sample in a study of naive and memory T cell subsets. Reverse transcription of blood and skin TCR RNA was primed at alpha and beta constant regions. TCRdb processed the 5' RACE reads anew with MiXCR; each CDR3 protein has one entry. The data hold about 22,000 distinct CDR3 sequences, with 4.2% observed a single time. Adult healthy volunteers gave 2.5 ml peripheral blood for whole-blood RNA. The receptors originated from a male donor in good health.

This clonotype has ten or more counts. J is TRBJ2-1 and V is TRBV5-1; 10 bases line up with TRBD2. The length of the CDR3 is 15 residues. The germline V gene encodes CDR1 SGHRS and CDR2 YFSETQ. V was clipped by 4 bases and J by 1 base; unmatched bases: 2. This CDR3 reads CASSPLAGSYNEQFF. The DNA for the CDR3 is TGCGCCAGCAGCCCACTAGCGGGGTCCTACAATGAGCAGTTCTTC.

This clonotype was seen many times. The chain has TRBV2 and TRBJ1-5; D is unresolved. The CDR3 is made up of 13 amino acids. The ends were cut back, 4 bases at V and 0 bases at J, with 4 bases in the middle. Germline V CDR1 and CDR2: SNHLY, FYNNEI. CDR3 in amino acids: CASSVYSNQPQHF. The DNA for the CDR3 is TGTGCCAGCAGTGTTTATAGCAATCAGCCCCAGCATTTT.